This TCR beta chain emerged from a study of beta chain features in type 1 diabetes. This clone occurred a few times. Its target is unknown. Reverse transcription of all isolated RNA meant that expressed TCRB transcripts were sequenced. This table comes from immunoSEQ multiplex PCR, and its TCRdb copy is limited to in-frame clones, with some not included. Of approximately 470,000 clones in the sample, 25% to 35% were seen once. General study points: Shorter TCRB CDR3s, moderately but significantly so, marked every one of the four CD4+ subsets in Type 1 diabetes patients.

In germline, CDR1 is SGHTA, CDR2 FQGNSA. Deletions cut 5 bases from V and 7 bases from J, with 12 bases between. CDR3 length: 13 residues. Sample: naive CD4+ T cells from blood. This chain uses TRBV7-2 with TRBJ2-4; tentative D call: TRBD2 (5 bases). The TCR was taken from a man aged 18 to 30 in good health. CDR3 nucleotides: TGTGCCAGCAGCCTAAGGACTCGTAACATTCAGTACTTC. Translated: CASSLRTRNIQYF.